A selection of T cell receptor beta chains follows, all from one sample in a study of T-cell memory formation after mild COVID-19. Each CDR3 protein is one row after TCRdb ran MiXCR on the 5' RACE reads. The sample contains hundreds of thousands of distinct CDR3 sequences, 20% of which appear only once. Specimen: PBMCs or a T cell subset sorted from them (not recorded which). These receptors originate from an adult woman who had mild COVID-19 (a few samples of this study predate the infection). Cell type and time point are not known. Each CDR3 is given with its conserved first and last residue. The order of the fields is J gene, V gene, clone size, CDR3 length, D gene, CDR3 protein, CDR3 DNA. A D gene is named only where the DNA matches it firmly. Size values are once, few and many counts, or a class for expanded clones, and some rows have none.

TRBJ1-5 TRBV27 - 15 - CASGEGTYSNQPQHF TGTGCCAGCGGCGAAGGGACTTATAGCAATCAGCCCCAGCATTTT
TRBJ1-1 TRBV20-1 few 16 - CSARDAMGGMNTEAFF TGCAGTGCTAGAGATGCGATGGGGGGGATGAACACTGAAGCTTTCTTT
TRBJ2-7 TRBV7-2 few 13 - CASSFSPIHEQYF TGTGCCAGCAGCTTTTCCCCCATTCACGAGCAGTACTTC
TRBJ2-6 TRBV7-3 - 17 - CASSLGPTGSGANVLTF TGTGCCAGCAGCTTAGGACCCACAGGGTCTGGGGCCAACGTCCTGACTTTC
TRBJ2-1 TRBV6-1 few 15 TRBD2 CASRPGGDSYNEQFF TGTGCCAGCAGACCCGGGGGGGACTCCTACAATGAGCAGTTCTTC
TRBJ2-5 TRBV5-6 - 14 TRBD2 CASRFGLAGETQYF TGTGCCAGCAGGTTCGGGCTAGCGGGGGAGACCCAGTACTTC
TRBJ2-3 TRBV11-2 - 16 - CASSLDVTISTDTQYF TGTGCCAGCAGCTTAGATGTGACTATAAGCACAGATACGCAGTATTTT
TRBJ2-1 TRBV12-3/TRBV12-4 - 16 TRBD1 CASSYGRDRANNEQFF TGTGCCAGCAGTTACGGACGGGACAGGGCGAACAATGAGCAGTTCTTC
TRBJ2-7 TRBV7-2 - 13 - CASSLWDSYEQYF TGTGCCAGCAGCCTGTGGGACTCCTACGAGCAGTACTTC
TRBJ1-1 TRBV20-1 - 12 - CSARDRAVGAFF TGCAGTGCTAGAGACAGGGCGGTTGGAGCTTTCTTT
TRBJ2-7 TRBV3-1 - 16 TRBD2 CASSLRTSGASYEQYF TGTGCCAGCAGCCTCCGGACTAGCGGGGCTTCCTACGAGCAGTACTTC
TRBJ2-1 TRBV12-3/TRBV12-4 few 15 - CASSSTGISYNEQFF TGTGCCAGCTCCTCTACAGGGATCTCCTACAATGAGCAGTTCTTC
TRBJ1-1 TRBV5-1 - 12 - CASSLVQGEAFF TGCGCCAGCAGCTTGGTACAAGGTGAAGCTTTCTTT
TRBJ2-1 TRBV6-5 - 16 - CASSSPTGGMRNEQFF TGTGCCAGCAGTTCCCCTACCGGCGGGATGAGGAATGAGCAGTTCTTC
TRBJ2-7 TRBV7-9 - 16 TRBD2 CASSLLRLAGAYEQYF TGTGCCAGCAGCTTACTGCGCCTAGCGGGGGCCTACGAGCAGTACTTC
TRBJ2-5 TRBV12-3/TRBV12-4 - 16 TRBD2 CASTPGLAGGQETQYF TGTGCCAGCACCCCGGGACTAGCGGGGGGCCAAGAGACCCAGTACTTC
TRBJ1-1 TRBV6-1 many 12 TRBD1 CASRQGQGKAFF TGTGCCAGCAGACAGGGACAGGGAAAAGCTTTCTTT
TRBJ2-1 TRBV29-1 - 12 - CSVLVRDYEQFF TGCAGCGTCCTCGTCCGCGACTATGAGCAGTTCTTC
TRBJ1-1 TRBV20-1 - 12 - CSASRPGTEAFF TGCAGTGCTAGTAGGCCCGGGACAGAAGCTTTCTTT
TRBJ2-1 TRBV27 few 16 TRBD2 CASSPGTSGRIGEQFF TGTGCCAGCAGTCCTGGGACTAGCGGGAGGATAGGTGAGCAGTTCTTC
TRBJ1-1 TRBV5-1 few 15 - CASSLTTAVGTEAFF TGCGCCAGCAGCTTAACGACGGCTGTTGGCACTGAAGCTTTCTTT
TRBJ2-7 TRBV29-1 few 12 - CSVAWQVREQYF TGCAGCGTTGCCTGGCAGGTTCGAGAGCAGTACTTC
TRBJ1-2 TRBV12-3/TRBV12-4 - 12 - CASSLAHYGYTF TGTGCCAGCAGTTTAGCCCACTATGGCTACACCTTC
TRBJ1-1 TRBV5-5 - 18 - CASSLPLRRARSDTEAFF TGTGCCAGCAGCTTACCACTTCGAAGGGCCCGCTCGGACACTGAAGCTTTCTTT
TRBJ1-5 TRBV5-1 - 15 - CASSLTGLGNQPQHF TGCGCCAGCAGCTTGACGGGTTTAGGCAATCAGCCCCAGCATTTT
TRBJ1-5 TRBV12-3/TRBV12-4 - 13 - CASRIGVYQPQHF TGTGCCAGCAGAATAGGGGTTTATCAGCCCCAGCATTTT
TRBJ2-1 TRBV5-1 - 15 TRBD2 CASSSILAGVREQFF TGCGCCAGCAGCTCAATACTAGCGGGAGTACGGGAGCAGTTCTTC
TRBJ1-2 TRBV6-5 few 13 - CASSYDSNYGYTF TGTGCCAGCAGTTACGACAGTAACTATGGCTACACCTTC
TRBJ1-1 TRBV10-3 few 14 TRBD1 CAISAEGAATEAFF TGTGCCATCAGTGCGGAGGGGGCAGCCACTGAAGCTTTCTTT
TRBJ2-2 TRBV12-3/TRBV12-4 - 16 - CASKLWRTGVGGELFF TGTGCCAGCAAGCTCTGGCGGACCGGGGTTGGCGGGGAGCTGTTTTTT
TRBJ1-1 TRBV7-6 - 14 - CASSFGGRRTEAFF TGTGCCAGCAGCTTCGGGGGACGGAGAACTGAAGCTTTCTTT
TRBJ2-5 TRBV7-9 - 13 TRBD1 CASNKQGRETQYF TGTGCCAGCAACAAACAGGGGCGAGAGACCCAGTACTTC
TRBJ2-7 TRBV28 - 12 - CASSFPTLEQYF TGTGCCAGCAGTTTTCCCACCCTCGAGCAGTACTTC
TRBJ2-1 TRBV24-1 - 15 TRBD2 CATSDQSGRSDEQFF TGTGCCACCAGTGACCAAAGCGGGAGGAGCGATGAGCAGTTCTTC
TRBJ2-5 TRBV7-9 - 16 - CASSLGWPRDQETQYF TGTGCCAGCAGCTTAGGATGGCCCAGGGACCAAGAGACCCAGTACTTC
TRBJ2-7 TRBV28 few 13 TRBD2 CASRVGTTDEQYF TGTGCCAGCAGGGTGGGGACTACCGACGAGCAGTACTTC
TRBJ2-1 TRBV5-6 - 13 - CASRQGGSNEQFF TGTGCCAGCAGGCAGGGGGGTAGCAATGAGCAGTTCTTC
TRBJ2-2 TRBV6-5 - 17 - CASSRAGTAIVDGELFF TGTGCCAGCAGCCGAGCCGGGACGGCCATTGTGGACGGGGAGCTGTTTTTT
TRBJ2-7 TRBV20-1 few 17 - CSARKEYAGRPNYEQYF TGCAGTGCTAGAAAAGAATACGCGGGAAGACCTAACTACGAGCAGTACTTC
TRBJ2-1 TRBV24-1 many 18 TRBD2 CATSDFPIAGGSYNEQFF TGTGCCACCAGTGATTTTCCAATAGCGGGGGGTTCCTACAATGAGCAGTTCTTC
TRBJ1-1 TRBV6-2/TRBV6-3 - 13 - CASRRGAQPQAFF TGTGCCAGCCGTCGCGGGGCACAGCCGCAAGCTTTCTTT
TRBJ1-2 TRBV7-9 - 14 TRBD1 CASSSGQPGYGYTF TGTGCCAGCAGCTCGGGACAGCCCGGTTATGGCTACACCTTC
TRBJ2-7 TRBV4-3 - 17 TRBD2 CASSRDLAGGHSYEQYF TGCGCCAGCAGCCGCGACTTAGCGGGAGGGCACTCCTACGAGCAGTACTTC
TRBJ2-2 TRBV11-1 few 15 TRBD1 CASSMTGENTGELFF TGTGCCAGCAGCATGACAGGGGAAAACACCGGGGAGCTGTTTTTT
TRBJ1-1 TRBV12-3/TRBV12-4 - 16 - CASSPTLFSMNTEAFF TGTGCCAGCAGTCCCACATTGTTCAGCATGAACACTGAAGCTTTCTTT
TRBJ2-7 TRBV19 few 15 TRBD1 CASRRSGDRAYEQYF TGTGCCAGTAGGCGCTCGGGGGACAGGGCCTACGAGCAGTACTTC
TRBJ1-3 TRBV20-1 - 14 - CSAGGLGRGNTIYF TGCAGTGCAGGGGGATTGGGCAGGGGAAACACCATATATTTT
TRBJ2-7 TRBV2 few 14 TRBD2 CASSGTSDSYEQYF TGTGCCAGCAGTGGGACTAGCGATTCCTACGAGCAGTACTTC
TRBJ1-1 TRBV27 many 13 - CASSLSWGTEAFF TGTGCCAGCAGTTTATCGTGGGGCACTGAAGCTTTCTTT
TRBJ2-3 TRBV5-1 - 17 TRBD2 CASSLEATSGLPDTQYF TGCGCCAGCAGCTTGGAGGCGACTAGCGGGTTACCAGATACGCAGTATTTT